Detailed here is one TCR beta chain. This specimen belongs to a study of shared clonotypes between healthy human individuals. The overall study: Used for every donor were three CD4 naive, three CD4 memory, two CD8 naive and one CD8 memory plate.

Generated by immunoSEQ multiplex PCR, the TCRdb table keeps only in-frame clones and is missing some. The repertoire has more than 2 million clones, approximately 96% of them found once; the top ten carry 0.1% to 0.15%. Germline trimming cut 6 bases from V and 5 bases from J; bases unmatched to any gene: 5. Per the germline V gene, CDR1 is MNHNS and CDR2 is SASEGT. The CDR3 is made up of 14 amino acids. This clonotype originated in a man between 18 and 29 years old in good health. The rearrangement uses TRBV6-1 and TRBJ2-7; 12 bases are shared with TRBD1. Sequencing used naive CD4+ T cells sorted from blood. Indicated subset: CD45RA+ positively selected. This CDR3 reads CASRRDRGRDEQYF. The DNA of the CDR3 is TGTGCCAGCAGACGGGACAGGGGGCGGGACGAGCAGTACTTC.